A single sample gave rise to the 12 T cell receptor beta chains below, sequenced in a study of blood T cell repertoires in COVID-19. Clones were sequenced by immunoSEQ multiplex PCR, and TCRdb holds only the in-frame ones, with some missing. The table shows just over 300,000 clones, with 75% to 90% occurring only once. The material sequenced was PBMCs or T cells enriched from blood (not recorded which). These receptors were collected from a woman aged 40 to 49 who had recovered from COVID-19.

The chain uses TRBV3-1 (or the pseudogene TRBV3-2) and TRBJ2-7, with a tentative D call TRBD1 (5 bases). V was cut by 4 bases and J by 5 bases, with 12 bases left in between. Germline V lookup: CDR1 LGHDT, CDR2 YNNKEL (reference sequence). The CDR3 is 13 residues long. CDR3 in amino acids: CASSPLGEHEQYF. The DNA for the CDR3 is TGTGCCAGCAGCCCGTTAGGGGAACACGAGCAGTACTTC.

As to this clone: Other DNA sequences from this sample encode an identical CDR3 as well. The genes are TRBV7-9 and TRBJ2-1, with 8 bases identical to TRBD2. Germline V gene data show CDR1 as SEHNR and CDR2 as FQNEAQ (reference sequence). Trimming took 1 base from V and 2 from J; bases not matched to a gene: 1. This CDR3 region has 15 residues. CDR3 coding DNA: TGTGCCAGCAGCTTAGTAGCGGGACCCTACAATGAGCAGTTCTTC. This codes for CASSLVAGPYNEQFF.

This clone appeared a single time. The chain is built from TRBV5-1 and TRBJ2-1; 11 bases fit TRBD2. Trimming cost V 5 bases and J 8 bases; bases outside gene matches: 6. Germline assignment: CDR1 SGHRS and CDR2 YFSETQ. The CDR3 covers 14 residues. CDR3 sequence reads: CASRLAGEVHEQFF. Here the CDR3 DNA reads TGCGCCAGCAGACTAGCGGGAGAAGTCCATGAGCAGTTCTTC.

This clone was counted once. CDR3 in amino acids: CASSSSRGRRHNEQFF. CDR3 in DNA: TGTGCCAGCAGTTCCTCCAGGGGGCGCAGGCACAATGAGCAGTTCTTC. This chain connects TRBV6-5 to TRBJ2-1; TRBD1 aligns across 8 bases. The CDR3 length is 16 residues. Trimming took 4 bases from V and 5 from J; bases not matched to a gene: 10. Germline lookup yields CDR1 MNHEY and CDR2 SVGAGI.

The chain recombines TRBV19 with TRBJ1-5; D not resolved. V dropped 3 bases and J dropped 9 bases, with 6 bases sitting between them. In germline, CDR1 is LNHDA, CDR2 SQIVND (reference sequence). The length of the CDR3 is 11 residues. CDR3 DNA sequence: TGTGCCAGTAGTATCGAGGGGCCCCAGCATTTT. Translating it yields CASSIEGPQHF.

This chain joins TRBV24-1 and TRBJ1-1, with 10 positions matching TRBD1. This CDR3 has 15 residues. With 3 bases clipped from V and 9 bases from J, the junction kept 9 bases outside the gene matches. Germline V gene data show CDR1 as KGHDR and CDR2 as SFDVKD. The CDR3 nucleotides read TGTGCCACCAGTGATAGCTCCGGGACAGGGGATAAAGCTTTCTTT. Protein: CATSDSSGTGDKAFF.

In DNA, the CDR3 is TGTGCCAGCTCACCGCCGGGACAGGGAGCCTACGAGCAGTACTTC. It specifies CASSPPGQGAYEQYF. V is TRBV18 and J is TRBJ2-7, with 9 bases matching TRBD1. The CDR3 runs 15 residues. Germline trimming cut 3 bases from V and 2 bases from J; bases unmatched to any gene: 5. CDR1 is KGHSH, CDR2 LQKENI, per germline.

The chain carries TRBV15 and TRBJ2-5; D is unclear. Per the germline V gene, CDR1 is LNHNV and CDR2 is YYDKDF (reference sequence). The CDR3 runs 14 residues. Trimming shortened V by 1 base and J by 2 bases, and 8 bases separated the two germline ends. The CDR3 sequence: CATSRGSHQETQYF. The CDR3 DNA sequence: TGTGCCACCAGCAGAGGTAGTCATCAAGAGACCCAGTACTTC.

Comments on this clone: Different DNA sequences within this sample yield the same CDR3. The chain links TRBV7-2 to TRBJ1-3; D might be TRBD1 (5 bases). Germline lookup yields CDR1 SGHTA and CDR2 FQGNSA. This CDR3 contains 15 residues. Trimming cost V 1 base and J 2 bases, with 9 bases left between them. The CDR3 DNA sequence: TGTGCCAGCAGCTTAGGGGGAGGGGCTGGAAACACCATATATTTT. Encoded protein: CASSLGGGAGNTIYF.

This chain uses TRBV10-3 with TRBJ2-3, with D possibly TRBD2 on 5 matching bases. V lost 4 bases, J lost 0 bases, and 11 bases lay in between. The CDR3 is made up of 15 amino acids. Germline V gene sequence: CDR1 ENHRY, CDR2 SYGVKD. The CDR3 region is CAISGAAASTDTQYF. The DNA of the CDR3 is TGTGCCATCAGTGGAGCGGCAGCTAGCACAGATACGCAGTATTTT.

This clone was recorded only once. The chain joins TRBV7-9 to TRBJ1-1; D is possibly TRBD1 (5 bases). CDR3 length equals 13 residues. V was trimmed by 5 bases and J by 4 bases, leaving 11 bases between them. Germline CDR1 reads SEHNR; CDR2 reads FQNEAQ (reference sequence). The CDR3 coding sequence is TGTGCCAGCAGCCCCGGGGGTTTCACTGAAGCTTTCTTT. Protein: CASSPGGFTEAFF.

The J gene is TRBJ2-1, the V gene TRBV5-1; 9 nucleotides agree with TRBD1. CDR1 is SGHRS, CDR2 YFSETQ, per germline. V was clipped by 4 bases and J by 5 bases; unmatched bases: 10. The CDR3 loop spans 16 amino acids. As DNA, the CDR3 is TGCGCCAGCAGCACCTCCGGGACAGGGCCTAACAATGAGCAGTTCTTC. Its protein product is CASSTSGTGPNNEQFF.